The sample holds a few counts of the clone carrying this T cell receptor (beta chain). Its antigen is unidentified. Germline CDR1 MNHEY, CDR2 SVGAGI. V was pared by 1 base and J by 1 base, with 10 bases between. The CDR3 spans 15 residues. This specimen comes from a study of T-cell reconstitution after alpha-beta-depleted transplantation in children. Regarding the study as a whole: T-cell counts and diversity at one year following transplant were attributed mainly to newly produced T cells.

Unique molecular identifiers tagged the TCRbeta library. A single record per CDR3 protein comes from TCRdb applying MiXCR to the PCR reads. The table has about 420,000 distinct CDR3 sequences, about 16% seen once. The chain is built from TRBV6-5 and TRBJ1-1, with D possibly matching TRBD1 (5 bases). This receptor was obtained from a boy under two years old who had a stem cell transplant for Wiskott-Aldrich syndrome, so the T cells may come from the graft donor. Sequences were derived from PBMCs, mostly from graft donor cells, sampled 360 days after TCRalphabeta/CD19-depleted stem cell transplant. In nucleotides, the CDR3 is TGTGCCAGCAGTTACTTTGGGGCTACGAACACTGAAGCTTTCTTT. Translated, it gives CASSYFGATNTEAFF.